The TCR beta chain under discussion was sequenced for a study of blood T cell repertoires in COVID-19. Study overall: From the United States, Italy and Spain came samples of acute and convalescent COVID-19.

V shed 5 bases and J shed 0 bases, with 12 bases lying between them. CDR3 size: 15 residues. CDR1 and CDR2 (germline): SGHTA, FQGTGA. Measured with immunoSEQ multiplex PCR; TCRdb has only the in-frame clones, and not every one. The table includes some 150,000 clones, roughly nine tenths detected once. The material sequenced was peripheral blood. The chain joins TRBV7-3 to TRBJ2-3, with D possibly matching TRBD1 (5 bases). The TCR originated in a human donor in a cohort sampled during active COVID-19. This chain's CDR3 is CASSRTPSSTDTQYF. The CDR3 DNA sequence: TGTGCCAGCAGCCGGACACCGTCTAGCACAGATACGCAGTATTTT.